This T cell receptor beta chain was identified in a study of T cells in Graves' hyperthyroidism and ophthalmopathy. This clonotype was counted many times. Its antigen is currently unknown. General study findings and limits: Clonotypes that were expanded in thyroid above 0.001 mostly appeared in blood too.

What was amplified from RNA transcripts were TCR beta CDR3 regions. RT-PCR in the first round (using the HTBI primer set) targeted the TCR CDR3. TCRdb itself ran the multiplex PCR reads through MiXCR, one entry per CDR3 protein. The sample lists hundreds of thousands of distinct CDR3 sequences, around 18% seen once, with about 45% in the top ten. The sequenced sample consisted of blood. The receptor comes from a man aged 40-49 years with Graves' hyperthyroidism.

CDR3 protein: CAWRPGHLNTEAFF. DNA for the CDR3: TGTGCCTGGAGACCCGGACATCTGAACACTGAAGCTTTCTTT. This chain connects TRBV30 to TRBJ1-1; D possibly corresponds to TRBD1 (5 bases). The CDR3 is 14 amino acids. V dropped 3 bases and J dropped 0 bases, with 11 bases sitting between them. In germline, CDR1 is GTSNPN, CDR2 SVGIG (reference sequence).